This section outlines one T cell receptor (beta chain) sequence together with its context. Antigen: not known. The time point is: week 3, after first cycle of checkpoint inhibitor. The entry originates in a study of blood T cell dynamics during melanoma immunotherapy. Overall study: Metastatic melanoma patients received first-line pembrolizumab or nivolumab plus ipilimumab.

Study observations and caveats: PBMC repertoires of eventual disease-control patients split at W3 into clonality or diversity gains. It remained unknown if the driving T cell clones were melanoma-specific.

TCRdb's copy holds only in-frame clones and misses some; the assay was immunoSEQ multiplex PCR. The table records about 12,000 clones, 88% of them present only once. The CDR3 length is 13 residues. The germline V and J ends were trimmed by 5 bases and 8 bases, with 13 bases remaining between them. Per germline, CDR1 SGHTA and CDR2 FQGTGA. J is TRBJ2-1 and V is TRBV7-3, with D perhaps TRBD1 or TRBD2 (5 bases each). This material consisted of blood, taken from a patient treated with checkpoint blockade. The sequence derives from a human donor with melanoma. CDR3: CASSMGRLDEQFF. The CDR3 DNA sequence: TGTGCCAGCAGCATGGGACGGCTCGATGAGCAGTTCTTC.